This TCR beta chain was identified in a study of long-term antiretroviral therapy in people with HIV. Study-wide results and limits: Dominant in the repertoire at all time points were clones expanded before ART. It was observed that HIV repertoires exhibited narrower CDR3 length ranges than controls.

Germline CDR1 MNHEY, CDR2 SVGAGI. V lost 5 bases and J lost 3; bases outside the gene matches: 3. This CDR3 spans 13 amino acids. There are a few counts of this clone. Its antigen is not identified. Version v3.0 of the immunoSEQ assay was performed at survey level. Repertoires were generated with immunoSEQ multiplex PCR, while TCRdb's copy carries only in-frame clones and drops some. Seen here are approximately 16,000 clones, more than 75% observed once, and the top ten hold approximately 5.2%. Each contributor possessed a minimum of one pre-ART and a minimum of two post-ART PBMC samples. The TCR comes from a woman aged 40 to 50 with HIV. The sequencing here drew on unsorted PBMCs, taken 0.5 years after starting antiretroviral therapy. The gene calls are TRBV6-5 and TRBJ2-7; 8 nucleotides line up with TRBD1. In DNA, the CDR3 is TGTGCCAGCAGTCGGACAGGGAACTACGAGCAGTACTTC. It codes for CASSRTGNYEQYF.